This T cell receptor beta chain was captured by sequencing in a study of monozygotic twins with inflammatory bowel disease. Every sample had its cDNA made across eight separate reactions. TCRdb re-called the 5' RACE reads; one entry per CDR3 protein, DNA not given. The sample totals approximately 400,000 distinct CDR3 sequences; its top ten clones hold 2% to 3%. CDR1 is MNHNY, CDR2 SVGAGI, per germline (reference sequence). The CDR3 consists of 14 residues. The specimen was blood. The genes are TRBV6-6 and TRBJ1-4. This receptor was taken from a human donor with ulcerative colitis or Crohn's disease, or a healthy co-twin of an affected twin (not recorded which). CDR3 amino acids: CASSRGQANEKLFF.